The 29 T cell receptor beta chains in this list originate from one sample, sequenced in a study of T-cell reconstitution after alpha-beta-depleted transplantation in children (dated by TCRdb to 2015 to 2016). Library construction relied on PCR. This sample was sequenced with an Illumina HiSeq 2500. TCR libraries were prepared with molecular barcoding, using unique molecular identifiers to normalize TCRbeta repertoire quantification. TCRdb trimmed the raw reads at Q25, called clones with MiXCR and kept productive beta chains. Rows merge per CDR3 protein into single entries with the most common DNA and genes. This sample has about 190,000 distinct CDR3 sequences in its table, and approximately 6.8% of those were observed once. The ten largest clones add up to 3% to 3.5% of the sample. This material consisted of PBMCs from the stem cell graft donor, taken from the stem cell graft. These receptors were obtained from a human donor who donated a stem cell graft to a child with Wiskott-Aldrich syndrome.

The sample holds many counts of this clonotype. The rearrangement uses TRBV5-5 and TRBJ1-2; tentative D call: TRBD1 (5 bases). The CDR3 covers 14 residues. V was pared by 2 bases and J by 0 bases, with 8 bases between. CDR1 is SGHKS and CDR2 is YYEKEE in the germline V gene (reference sequence). The CDR3: CASSFGQANYGYTF. CDR3 nucleotides: TGTGCCAGCAGCTTCGGACAAGCTAACTATGGCTACACCTTC.

To note about this clonotype: A much larger clone differs from this one at a single base, so this may be a read error. J is TRBJ2-1 and V is TRBV3-1; D perhaps matches TRBD1 (6 bases). The CDR3 runs to 16 residues. Germline-derived CDR1 and CDR2 are LGHDT and YNNKEL (reference sequence). The V and J ends lost 5 bases and 2 bases respectively, with 16 bases between them. CDR3: CASSYRELGPYNEQFF. In DNA, the CDR3 is TGTGCCAGCAGCTACAGGGAACTAGGTCCCTACAATGAGCAGTTCTTC.

To note about this clonotype: A much bigger clone sits one base away, suggesting this may be a read error. The chain uses TRBV24-1 and TRBJ2-2; TRBD1 might be the D (5 bases). Germline lookup yields CDR1 KGHDR and CDR2 SFDVKD. The CDR3 length is 16 residues. The CDR3 nucleotides read TGTACCACCAGTGTTCGACGCAGGGATGAAACCGGGGAGCTGTTTTTT. Encoded protein: CTTSVRRRDETGELFF.

This clonotype came up many times. The chain joins TRBV5-1 to TRBJ2-1; 11 bases fit TRBD2. Germline CDR1 is SGHRS and CDR2 is YFSETQ. The CDR3 is 18 residues long. The trim removed 1 base at V and 4 bases at J, leaving 10 bases unmatched. CDR3: CASSLTTPLAGDYNEQFF. The CDR3 bases are TGCGCCAGCAGCTTGACCACCCCACTAGCGGGAGATTACAATGAGCAGTTCTTC.

This clonotype showed up many times. This chain connects TRBV2 to TRBJ2-6, with TRBD1 identical over 10 bases. This CDR3 has 15 amino acids. Unmatched junction bases numbered 4, after V lost 9 bases and J lost 2 bases. Germline V gives CDR1 SNHLY, CDR2 FYNNEI. The CDR3 region has the DNA TGTGCCAGTCAGACAGGGGGCCCTGGGGCCAACGTCCTGACTTTC. This sequence encodes CASQTGGPGANVLTF.

V usage is TRBV7-6 and J usage is TRBJ1-5; D not resolved. The CDR3 is 13 amino acids. The germline gives CDR1 SGHVS, CDR2 FNYEAQ. V was cut by 5 bases and J by 0 bases, with 5 bases left in between. For the CDR3, the DNA is TGTGCCAGCAGCGCCTATAGCAATCAGCCCCAGCATTTT. It yields the protein CASSAYSNQPQHF. The entire variable domain, with the rest obtained from reference TRBV7-6 and TRBJ1-5, is as follows: GAGVSQSPRYKVTKRGQDVALRCDPISGHVSLYWYRQALGQGPEFLTYFNYEAQQDKSGLPNDRFSAERPEGSISTLTIQRTEQRDSAMYRCASSAYSNQPQHFGDGTRLSIL.

This clonotype has ten or more counts. The chain joins TRBV9 to TRBJ2-1, with 8 bases that match TRBD2. CDR1 is SGDLS and CDR2 is YYNGEE in the germline V gene. This CDR3 region has 15 residues. V was clipped by 0 bases and J by 1 base; unmatched bases: 0. The CDR3 sequence is CASSVAGGSYNEQFF. The DNA for the CDR3 is TGTGCCAGCAGCGTAGCGGGAGGGTCCTACAATGAGCAGTTCTTC.

The chain joins TRBV5-1 to TRBJ2-7; the D is unclear. The CDR3 is 13 residues long. The germline V gene has CDR1 SGHRS and CDR2 YFSETQ. The V end lost 4 bases, the J end lost 3 bases, and 11 bases lay between the germline ends. The CDR3: CASSGYPYYEQYF. The CDR3 DNA is TGCGCCAGCAGCGGATACCCGTACTACGAGCAGTACTTC.

This clonotype was observed at least ten times. The chain recombines TRBV4-2 with TRBJ2-5; D gene ambiguous. From germline, CDR1 is LGHNA and CDR2 YNFKEQ. The CDR3 extends over 13 amino acids. V lost 0 bases to trimming and J lost 4 bases, with 6 bases between them. The CDR3 is CASSQDQGETQYF. For the CDR3, the DNA is TGTGCCAGCAGCCAAGATCAAGGAGAGACCCAGTACTTC.

This clonotype was detected many times. V gene TRBV24-1 combines with J gene TRBJ2-2, with D unclear. This CDR3 comprises 16 residues. V lost 5 bases to trimming and J lost 0 bases, with 12 bases between them. CDR1 and CDR2 from the germline V gene are KGHDR and SFDVKD. The CDR3 is CATSAPSRPNTGELFF. DNA of the CDR3: TGTGCCACCAGTGCTCCGTCCAGACCGAACACCGGGGAGCTGTTTTTT.

In its sample, this clonotype was seen a few times. The J gene is TRBJ2-3, the V gene TRBV20-1; D is possibly TRBD2 (7 bases). CDR1 and CDR2 from the germline V gene are DFQATT and SNEGSKA (reference sequence). This CDR3 has 14 residues. V lost 3 bases, J lost 2 bases, and 12 bases lay in between. The CDR3 DNA sequence: TGCAGTGCTAGGGGAGGGGGTTTCACAGATACGCAGTATTTT. Its protein is CSARGGGFTDTQYF.

This chain links TRBV6-1 with TRBJ2-7; TRBD2 matches 16 bases. Germline CDR1 and CDR2: MNHNS and SASEGT. CDR3 length: 17 residues. V was clipped by 7 bases and J by 1 base; unmatched bases: 7. The CDR3 DNA reads TGTGCCAGCACCACCGGGACTAGCGGGAGGGCGTCCTACGAGCAGTACTTC. Its protein product is CASTTGTSGRASYEQYF.

The gene calls are TRBV5-1 and TRBJ2-1; D remains unclear. The CDR3 is 15 amino acids. The ends were cut back, 4 bases at V and 9 bases at J, with 20 bases in the middle. CDR1 and CDR2 from the germline V gene are SGHRS and YFSETQ. CDR3 DNA: TGCGCCAGCAGCATGCTCCCTCAGACTCCGGGTGAGCAGTTCTTC. Translating gives CASSMLPQTPGEQFF.

This clonotype was counted many times. This chain joins TRBV7-2 and TRBJ2-3, with 10 bases identical to TRBD2. This CDR3 has 15 residues. J lost 1 base, V lost 5 bases, and 3 bases had no gene match. Germline CDR1 and CDR2: SGHTA and FQGNSA. The DNA for the CDR3 is TGTGCCAGCAGCGGACTAGCGGCGCGCACAGATACGCAGTATTTT. Translation: CASSGLAARTDTQYF.

This clonotype was detected many times. The V call is TRBV9, the J call TRBJ2-4; D perhaps matches TRBD1 (7 bases). The length of the CDR3 is 16 residues. Germline V gene sequence: CDR1 SGDLS, CDR2 YYNGEE. With 0 bases removed from V and 10 bases from J, the gap between germline ends came to 20 bases. CDR3 sequence (DNA): TGTGCCAGCAGCGTAGATGTCGGGACAGCGGGTGTAATTCAGTACTTC. This codes for CASSVDVGTAGVIQYF.

This clonotype was detected ten times or more. A junction end diverges from the germline sequence, so it may reflect a read error. The genes are TRBV18 and TRBJ2-1, with TRBD2 matching over 10 bases. The CDR3 is made up of 16 amino acids. In germline, CDR1 is KGHSH, CDR2 LQKENI. The CDR3 nucleotides read TGTGCCAGCTCAACACCCGGACTAGCGGAAGGAAATGAGCAGTTCTTC. Translation: CASSTPGLAEGNEQFF.

This clonotype has ten or more counts. The rearrangement joins TRBV7-9 to TRBJ1-6; the D is unclear. From germline, CDR1 is SEHNR and CDR2 FQNEAQ (reference sequence). The CDR3 has 18 amino acids. V lost 0 bases, J lost 7 bases, and 19 bases lay in between. CDR3 amino acids: CASSLANPGKKSNSPLHF. The DNA of the CDR3 is TGTGCCAGCAGCTTAGCGAATCCCGGGAAGAAGTCCAATTCACCCCTCCACTTT.

This clonotype was recorded at least ten times. For the CDR3, the DNA is TGTGCCAGCAGCCTTAGCGGGAGTTCCCCCGGGGAGCTGTTTTTT. This encodes CASSLSGSSPGELFF. This chain uses TRBV7-9 with TRBJ2-2, with 9 bases aligning to TRBD2. Germline-derived CDR1 and CDR2 are SEHNR and FQNEAQ (reference sequence). This CDR3 has 15 amino acids. The V gene end was trimmed by 5 bases and the J gene end by 6 bases; junction bases not matched to a gene: 7.

This clonotype was counted at least ten times. The chain has TRBV5-5 and TRBJ2-2, with D maybe TRBD2 (6 bases). Germline loops: CDR1 SGHKS, CDR2 YYEKEE (reference sequence). Trimming shortened V by 6 bases and J by 4 bases, and 16 bases separated the two germline ends. CDR3 length equals 15 residues. CDR3: CASNRGERTTGELFF. The CDR3 DNA follows: TGTGCCAGCAACCGCGGGGAGCGGACCACCGGGGAGCTGTTTTTT.

This clonotype was found many times. The junction shows a germline mismatch at one end, possibly a read error. V and J are TRBV5-1 and TRBJ1-6; no reliable D call. This CDR3 region has 14 residues. Germline assignment: CDR1 SGHRS and CDR2 YFSETQ. As DNA, the CDR3 is TGCGTCAGCAGCAAACCGGAGGGTAATTCACCCCTCCACTTT. Its translation is CVSSKPEGNSPLHF.

This clonotype was observed many times. The genes are TRBV4-3 and TRBJ2-2; D gene ambiguous. Trimming pared 0 bases from V and 5 bases from J, leaving 7 bases between. The CDR3 length is 14 residues. Germline V gives CDR1 LGHNA, CDR2 YSLEER. CDR3 in DNA: TGCGCCAGCAGCCAAGATCTGGGGACCGGGGAGCTGTTTTTT. It codes for CASSQDLGTGELFF.

This clonotype was observed many times. The chain has TRBV6-6 and TRBJ2-7; tentatively, D is TRBD1 (5 bases). The CDR3 is 13 amino acids. The V and J ends lost 5 bases and 3 bases respectively, with 11 bases between them. The germline gives CDR1 MNHNY, CDR2 SVGAGI (reference sequence). CDR3 residues: CASSPGWGYEQYF. The CDR3 region has the DNA TGTGCCAGCAGTCCAGGGTGGGGCTACGAGCAGTACTTC.

The table lists this clonotype with many counts. The gene calls are TRBV5-1 and TRBJ1-1; a weak D match, TRBD1 (6 bases). The CDR3 is made up of 14 amino acids. The V and J ends lost 4 bases and 3 bases respectively, with 13 bases between them. Germline V gives CDR1 SGHRS, CDR2 YFSETQ. In DNA form, the CDR3 reads TGCGCCAGCAGCCTGCTAGGGGGGGACACTGAAGCTTTCTTT. It is translated as CASSLLGGDTEAFF.

Details on this clonotype: This may come from a read error, since a much larger clone is one base off. The rearrangement uses TRBV20-1 and TRBJ2-7; D gene ambiguous. Per the germline V gene, CDR1 is DFQATT and CDR2 is SNEGSKA (reference sequence). The ends were cut back, 5 bases at V and 0 bases at J, with 2 bases in the middle. The CDR3 covers 10 residues. CDR3 nucleotide sequence: TGCAGTGCTGGCTCCTACGAGCAGTACTTC. Its protein is CSAGSYEQYF.

This clonotype was seen many times. The rearrangement uses TRBV29-1 and TRBJ1-4; perhaps TRBD1 as D (5 bases). There are 14 residues in the CDR3. Between the trimmed V and J ends, which lost 0 bases and 7 bases, there was a span of 12 bases. Germline loops: CDR1 SQVTM, CDR2 ANQGSEA. This CDR3 is CSVEDEGWAEKLFF. The CDR3 bases are TGCAGCGTTGAAGATGAGGGGTGGGCTGAAAAACTGTTTTTT. The full variable domain, with the rest looked up from reference TRBV29-1 and TRBJ1-4, is SAVISQKPSRDICQRGTSLTIQCQVDSQVTMMFWYRQQPGQSLTLIATANQGSEATYESGFVIDKFPISRPNLTFSTLTVSNMSPEDSSIYLCSVEDEGWAEKLFFGSGTQLSVL.

This clonotype has ten or more counts. The chain couples TRBV5-1 to TRBJ1-5; 9 bases fit TRBD1. Trimming at V came to 1 base and at J to 3 bases, leaving 5 bases not matched to a gene. This CDR3 has 16 amino acids. Germline-derived CDR1 and CDR2 are SGHRS and YFSETQ. Here the CDR3 reads CASSLITGGPNQPQHF. The CDR3 DNA is TGCGCCAGCAGCTTGATAACAGGGGGCCCCAATCAGCCCCAGCATTTT.

The sample holds many counts of this clonotype. The chain recombines TRBV6-4 with TRBJ2-3; 10 bases align to TRBD2. Germline CDR1 MRHNA, CDR2 SNTAGT. The ends lost 5 bases at V and 3 bases at J; junction bases unmatched: 5. This CDR3 contains 15 residues. As DNA, the CDR3 is TGTGCCAGCAGTCTATTAGCGGGGGGAACAGATACGCAGTATTTT. Its translation is CASSLLAGGTDTQYF.

The sample holds many counts of this clonotype. The chain uses TRBV25-1 and TRBJ1-1, with TRBD1 matching over 10 bases. This CDR3 has 16 amino acids. CDR1 MGHDK and CDR2 SYGVNS come from the germline V gene. The V gene end was trimmed by 1 base and the J gene end by 4 bases; junction bases not matched to a gene: 6. This CDR3 is CASSEWGGQGTTEAFF. In DNA form, the CDR3 reads TGTGCCAGCAGTGAATGGGGGGGACAGGGGACCACTGAAGCTTTCTTT.

The V and J genes are TRBV6-5 and TRBJ1-1; no definite D call. The CDR3 runs to 16 residues. V lost 2 bases to trimming and J lost 4 bases, with 17 bases between them. The germline gives CDR1 MNHEY, CDR2 SVGAGI. The CDR3 DNA follows: TGTGCCAGCAGTTACATCAGTCATAACTCGGGCACTGAAGCTTTCTTT. This translates into CASSYISHNSGTEAFF.